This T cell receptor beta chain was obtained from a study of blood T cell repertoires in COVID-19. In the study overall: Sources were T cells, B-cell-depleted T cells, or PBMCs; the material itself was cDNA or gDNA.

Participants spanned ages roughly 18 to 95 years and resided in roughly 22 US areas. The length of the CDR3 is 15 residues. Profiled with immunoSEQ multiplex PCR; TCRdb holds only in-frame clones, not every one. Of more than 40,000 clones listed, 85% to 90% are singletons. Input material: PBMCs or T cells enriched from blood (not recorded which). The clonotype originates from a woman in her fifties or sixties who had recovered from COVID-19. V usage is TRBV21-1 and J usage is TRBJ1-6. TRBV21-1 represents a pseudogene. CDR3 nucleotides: TGTGCCAGCAGCAAAATCGAGTTTCCCTCATCACCCCTCCACTTT. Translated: CASSKIEFPSSPLHF.